This TCR beta chain appears in the sequencing data of a study of monozygotic twins with inflammatory bowel disease. TCRdb re-called the 5' RACE reads and shows each CDR3 protein once, DNA omitted. The repertoire table contains about 300,000 distinct CDR3 sequences. The specimen was blood. This sequence was found in a human donor with ulcerative colitis or Crohn's disease, or a healthy co-twin of an affected twin (not recorded which).

The CDR3 sequence: CASSPGGGGELFF. The chain uses TRBV18 and TRBJ2-2. The CDR3 length is 13 residues. From germline, CDR1 is KGHSH and CDR2 LQKENI.